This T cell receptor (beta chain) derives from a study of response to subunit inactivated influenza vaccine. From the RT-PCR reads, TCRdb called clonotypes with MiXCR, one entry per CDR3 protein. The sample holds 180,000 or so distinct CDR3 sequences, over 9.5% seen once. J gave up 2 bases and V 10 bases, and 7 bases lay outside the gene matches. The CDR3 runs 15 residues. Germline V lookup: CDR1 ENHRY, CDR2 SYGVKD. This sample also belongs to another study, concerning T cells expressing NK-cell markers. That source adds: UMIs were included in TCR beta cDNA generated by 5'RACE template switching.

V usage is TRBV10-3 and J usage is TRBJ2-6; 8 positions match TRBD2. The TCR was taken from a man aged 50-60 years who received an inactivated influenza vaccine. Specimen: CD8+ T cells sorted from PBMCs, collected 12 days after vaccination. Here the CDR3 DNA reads TGTGCCAGTGAGCCGGGGGGGACTGGGGCCAACGTCCTGACTTTC. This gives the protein CASEPGGTGANVLTF.